This is a list of T cell receptor beta chains from one sample in a study of blood T cells in healthy people across ages. TCRdb processed the 5' RACE reads anew with MiXCR; each CDR3 protein has one entry. Among roughly 1 million distinct CDR3 sequences listed, approximately 26% were seen once. This sample also belongs to another study, concerning T cells of mothers and their children.

The sequenced sample was blood. These receptors originate from a girl aged 2-15 years in good health. The conserved cysteine and the conserved F or W are not part of the CDR3 here.

TRBV12-3/TRBV12-4	13	TRBJ2-1	ASSFSREDWNEQF
TRBV5-1	12	TRBJ2-3	ASRSAGEKDTQY
TRBV6-5	13	TRBJ2-1	ASSFDRRTYNEQF
TRBV7-8	13	TRBJ2-3	ASSLVSGETDTQY
TRBV20-1	8	TRBJ2-3	SFGPGTQY
TRBV9	11	TRBJ1-6	ASSSGGHSPLH
TRBV10-3	12	.	ASQGESRYNEQF
TRBV5-1	13	TRBJ1-3	ASSVFGDSGNTIY
TRBV4-1	14	TRBJ2-3	ASSQDRSGYRDTQY
TRBV11-1	14	TRBJ2-7	ASSIGNRDRVGEQY
TRBV28	11	TRBJ2-7	ATGDGVAYEQY
TRBV6-1	8	TRBJ2-7	ASTAYEQY
TRBV4-1	14	TRBJ1-6	ASSQGDGRFNSPLH
TRBV12-3/TRBV12-4	13	TRBJ2-1	ASSHSGRSYNEQF
TRBV29-1	13	TRBJ1-4	SVGGADATNEKLF
TRBV4-2	12	TRBJ2-7	ASSQAGGRYVQY
TRBV7-2	7	TRBJ1-2	ASAYGYT